A single sample gave rise to the 5 T cell receptor beta chains below, sequenced in a study of T cell changes during pregnancy in multiple sclerosis. Profiling relied on immunoSEQ multiplex PCR, and the TCRdb table lists in-frame clones only, not all of them. The data contain around 34,000 clones, roughly 93% of them seen just once; the ten biggest clones take up 0.3% to 0.45%. This material consisted of CD4+ T cells from peripheral blood mononuclear cells, taken in the second trimester of pregnancy. These receptors all come from a female donor with multiple sclerosis, enrolled in a pregnancy study.

This chain links TRBV18 with TRBJ2-5; TRBD2 might be the D (6 bases). Germline CDR1 reads KGHSH; CDR2 reads LQKENI. The CDR3 has 13 residues. Trimming stripped 5 bases from V and 1 base from J, with 8 bases between. This CDR3 reads CASSGGVQETQYF. The CDR3 nucleotides read TGTGCCAGCTCAGGCGGGGTCCAAGAGACCCAGTACTTC.

The V and J genes are TRBV11-2 and TRBJ1-6; 7 bases align to TRBD1. Trimming at V came to 4 bases and at J to 9 bases, leaving 9 bases not matched to a gene. The V gene's germline CDR1 is SGHAT and CDR2 FQNNGV. CDR3 length equals 15 residues. The CDR3: CASSYGGTVASPLHF. CDR3 DNA: TGTGCCAGCAGCTACGGCGGGACAGTGGCTTCACCCCTCCACTTT.

V usage is TRBV7-2 and J usage is TRBJ2-3; possibly TRBD2 for D (6 bases). Looked up from germline, CDR1 is SGHTA and CDR2 is FQGNSA. This CDR3 spans 17 amino acids. V was clipped by 2 bases and J by 4 bases, with 19 bases between them. CDR3 sequence reads: CASSLRDSPLVPDTQYF. The DNA of the CDR3 is TGTGCCAGCAGCTTACGGGACTCTCCGTTGGTGCCAGATACGCAGTATTTT.

The chain couples TRBV2 to TRBJ2-5; TRBD2 is a possible D gene (5 bases). Germline V gene sequence: CDR1 SNHLY, CDR2 FYNNEI. The V end lost 6 bases, the J end lost 1 base, and 15 bases lay between the germline ends. The CDR3 contains 15 residues. DNA of the CDR3: TGTGCCAGCAGCCCAATACTAGGCCCCCAAGAGACCCAGTACTTC. Translation gives CASSPILGPQETQYF.

V usage is TRBV5-1 and J usage is TRBJ1-3; 8 positions match TRBD1. The germline CDR1 and CDR2 sequences are SGHRS and YFSETQ. The V gene end was trimmed by 4 bases and the J gene end by 7 bases; junction bases not matched to a gene: 25. The CDR3 runs to 20 residues. The CDR3 DNA reads TGCGCCAGCAGCCCGAGAGCGAGCGGCGTAGGACAGGGAAACTCGAACACCATATATTTT. Amino acids: CASSPRASGVGQGNSNTIYF. Together with reference TRBV5-1 and TRBJ1-3, the CDR3 gives the full variable domain: KAGVTQTPRYLIKTRGQQVTLSCSPISGHRSVSWYQQTPGQGLQFLFEYFSETQRNKGNFPGRFSGRQFSNSRSEMNVSTLELGDSALYLCASSPRASGVGQGNSNTIYFGEGSWLTVV.